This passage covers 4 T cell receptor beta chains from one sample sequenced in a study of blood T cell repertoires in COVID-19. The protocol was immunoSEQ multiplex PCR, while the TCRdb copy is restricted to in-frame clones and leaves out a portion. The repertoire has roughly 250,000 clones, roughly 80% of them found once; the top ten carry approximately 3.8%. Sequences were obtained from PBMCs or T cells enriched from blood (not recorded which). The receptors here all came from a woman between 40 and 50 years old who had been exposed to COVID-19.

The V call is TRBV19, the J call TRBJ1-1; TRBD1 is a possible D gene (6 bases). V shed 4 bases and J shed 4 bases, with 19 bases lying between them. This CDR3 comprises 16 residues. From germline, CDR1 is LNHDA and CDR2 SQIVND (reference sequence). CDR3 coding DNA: TGTGCCAGTAGTACCCCGCCGGGGGCGGGGGGCACTGAAGCTTTCTTT. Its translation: CASSTPPGAGGTEAFF.

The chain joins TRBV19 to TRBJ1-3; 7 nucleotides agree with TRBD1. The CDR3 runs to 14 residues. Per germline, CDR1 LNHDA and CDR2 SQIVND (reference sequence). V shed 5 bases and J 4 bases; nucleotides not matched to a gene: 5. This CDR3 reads CASSVQGVGNTIYF. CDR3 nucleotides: TGTGCCAGTAGTGTCCAGGGGGTCGGAAACACCATATATTTT.

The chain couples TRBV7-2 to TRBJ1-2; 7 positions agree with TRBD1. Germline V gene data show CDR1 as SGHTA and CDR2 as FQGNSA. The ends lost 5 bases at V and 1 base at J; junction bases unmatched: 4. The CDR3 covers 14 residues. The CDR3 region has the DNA TGTGCCAGCAGCGTGGGACAGAATAACTATGGCTACACCTTC. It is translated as CASSVGQNNYGYTF.

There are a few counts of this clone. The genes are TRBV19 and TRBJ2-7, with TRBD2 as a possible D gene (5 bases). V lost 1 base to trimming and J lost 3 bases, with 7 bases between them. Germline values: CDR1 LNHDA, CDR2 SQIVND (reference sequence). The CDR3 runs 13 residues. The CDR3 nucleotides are TGTGCCAGTAGTATAGCGGCGGGCTACGAGCAGTACTTC. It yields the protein CASSIAAGYEQYF.